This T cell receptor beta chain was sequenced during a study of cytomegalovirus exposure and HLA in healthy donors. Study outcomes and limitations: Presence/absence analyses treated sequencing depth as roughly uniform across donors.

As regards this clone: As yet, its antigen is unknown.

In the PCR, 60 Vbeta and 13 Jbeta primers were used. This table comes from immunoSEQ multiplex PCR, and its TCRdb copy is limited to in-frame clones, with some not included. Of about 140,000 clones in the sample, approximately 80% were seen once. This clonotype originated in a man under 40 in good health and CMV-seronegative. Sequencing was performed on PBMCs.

This CDR3 reads CASSSLLRSSTDTQYF. CDR3 DNA: TGTGCCAGCAGCTCCCTTTTGCGCTCTAGCACAGATACGCAGTATTTT. This rearrangement joins TRBV9 to TRBJ2-3; D uncertain. This CDR3 region has 16 residues. CDR1 SGDLS and CDR2 YYNGEE come from the germline V gene. V gave up 4 bases and J gave up 0 bases, with 15 bases separating them.